The TCR beta chain under discussion was sequenced for a study of cytomegalovirus exposure and HLA in healthy donors. Study as a whole: Approximately 81% of approximately 400 genotyped donors fell in the Caucasian-associated ancestry cluster.

With respect to this clone: The antigen remains unidentified.

General observations from the study: Prior analysis indicated that the majority of TCR beta V segments exhibited productivity approximately 87% or approximately 30% of the time. Cytomegalovirus association was assigned to under 200 TCR beta chains. In a later analysis, V- and J-gene trimming of beta chains associated with a DCLRE1C missense variant, replicated independently.

CDR1 and CDR2 (germline): MNHNS, SASEGT. V was clipped by 6 bases and J by 5 bases; unmatched bases: 11. The CDR3 sequence is 15 residues long. PCR was performed using 60 Vbeta and 13 Jbeta primers. Here immunoSEQ multiplex PCR was the method, and the copy in TCRdb shows in-frame clones only, minus some. This repertoire shows some 130,000 clones, 70% to 85% found once; its top ten account for about 1%. The sequenced material came from PBMCs. The genes are TRBV6-1 and TRBJ2-7, with 9 bases identical to TRBD2. This receptor was taken from a boy aged 10-17 years in good health and CMV-seronegative. The CDR3 is CASRAAWGLANEQYF. CDR3 bases: TGTGCCAGCAGAGCCGCCTGGGGACTAGCAAACGAGCAGTACTTC.